This TCR beta chain was recorded in a study of blood T cell repertoires in COVID-19. About the research overall: Some COVID-19 samples were acute and others convalescent; all came from the United States, Italy and Spain. The cDNA or gDNA used as material had been derived from T cells, B-cell-depleted T cells, or PBMCs.

The V end was cut by 0 bases, the J end by 5 bases, with 16 bases between. This CDR3 has 16 amino acids. Germline CDR1 KGHSH, CDR2 LQKENI. Original data processing: Reference gene primer amplification in the assay estimated nucleated cell counts. TCRdb keeps only in-frame clones here, not all; method: immunoSEQ multiplex PCR. The DNA was the basis for D and trimming; V, J and clone size are from that table. This repertoire shows 110,000 to 150,000 clones, about 88% found once; its top ten account for around 5%. This receptor was identified in a human donor in a cohort sampled during active COVID-19. The sample consisted of peripheral blood. This chain connects TRBV18 to TRBJ2-5; a weak D match, TRBD1 (6 bases). The CDR3 region has the DNA TGTGCCAGCTCACCACCCGGGGCAGGGGACGGGGAGACCCAGTACTTC. Encoded protein: CASSPPGAGDGETQYF.